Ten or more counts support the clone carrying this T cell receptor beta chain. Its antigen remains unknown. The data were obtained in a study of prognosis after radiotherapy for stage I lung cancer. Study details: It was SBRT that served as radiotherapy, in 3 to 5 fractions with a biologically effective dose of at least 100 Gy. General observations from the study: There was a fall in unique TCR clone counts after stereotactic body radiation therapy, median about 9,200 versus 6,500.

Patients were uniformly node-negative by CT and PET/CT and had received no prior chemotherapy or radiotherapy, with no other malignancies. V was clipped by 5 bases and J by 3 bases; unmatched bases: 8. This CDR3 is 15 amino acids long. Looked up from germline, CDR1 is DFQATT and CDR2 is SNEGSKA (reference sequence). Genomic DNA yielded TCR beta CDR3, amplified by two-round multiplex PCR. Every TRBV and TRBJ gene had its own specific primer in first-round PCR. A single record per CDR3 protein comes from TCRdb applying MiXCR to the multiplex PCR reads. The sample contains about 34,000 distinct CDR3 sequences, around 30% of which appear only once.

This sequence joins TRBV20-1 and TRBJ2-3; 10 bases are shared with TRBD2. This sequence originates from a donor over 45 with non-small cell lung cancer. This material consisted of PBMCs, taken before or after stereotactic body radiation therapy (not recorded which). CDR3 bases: TGCAGTGCTGGGGGTAGCGGGGGGATAACAGATACGCAGTATTTT. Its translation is CSAGGSGGITDTQYF.